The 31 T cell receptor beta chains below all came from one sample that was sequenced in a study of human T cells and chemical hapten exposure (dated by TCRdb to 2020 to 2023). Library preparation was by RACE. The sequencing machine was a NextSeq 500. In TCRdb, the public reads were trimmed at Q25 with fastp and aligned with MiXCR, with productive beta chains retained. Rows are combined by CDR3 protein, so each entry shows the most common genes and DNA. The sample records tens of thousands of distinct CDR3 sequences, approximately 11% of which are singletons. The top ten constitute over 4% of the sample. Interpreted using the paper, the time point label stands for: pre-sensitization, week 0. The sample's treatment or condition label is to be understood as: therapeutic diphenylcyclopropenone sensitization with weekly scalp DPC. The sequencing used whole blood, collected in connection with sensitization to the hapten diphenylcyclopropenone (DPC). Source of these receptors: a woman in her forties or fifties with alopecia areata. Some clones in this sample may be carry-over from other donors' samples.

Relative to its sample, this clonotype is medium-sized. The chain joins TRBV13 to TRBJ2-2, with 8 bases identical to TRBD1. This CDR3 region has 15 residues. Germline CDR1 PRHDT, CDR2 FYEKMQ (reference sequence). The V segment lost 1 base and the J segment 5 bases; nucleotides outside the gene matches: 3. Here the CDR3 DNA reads TGTGCCAGCAGCTTAGCAGGGGGCGGTACCGGGGAGCTGTTTTTT. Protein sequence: CASSLAGGGTGELFF.

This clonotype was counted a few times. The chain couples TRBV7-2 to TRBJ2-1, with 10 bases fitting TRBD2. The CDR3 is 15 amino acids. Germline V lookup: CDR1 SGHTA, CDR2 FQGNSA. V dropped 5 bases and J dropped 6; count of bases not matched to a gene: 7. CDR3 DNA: TGTGCCAGCAGCCCCAGCGGGGGGGCTGCCAATGAGCAGTTCTTC. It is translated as CASSPSGGAANEQFF.

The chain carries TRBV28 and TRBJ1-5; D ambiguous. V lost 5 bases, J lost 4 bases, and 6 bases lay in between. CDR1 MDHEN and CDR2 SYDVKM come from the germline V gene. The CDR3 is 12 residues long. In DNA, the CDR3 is TGTGCCAGCAGTGAGCTGAATCAGCCCCAGCATTTT. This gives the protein CASSELNQPQHF.

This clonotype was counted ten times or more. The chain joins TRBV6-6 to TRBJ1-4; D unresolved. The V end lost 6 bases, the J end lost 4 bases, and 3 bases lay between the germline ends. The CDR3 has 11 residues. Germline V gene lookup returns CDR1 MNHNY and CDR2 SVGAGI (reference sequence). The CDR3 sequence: CASSFNEKLFF. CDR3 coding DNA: TGTGCCAGCAGCTTTAATGAAAAACTGTTTTTT.

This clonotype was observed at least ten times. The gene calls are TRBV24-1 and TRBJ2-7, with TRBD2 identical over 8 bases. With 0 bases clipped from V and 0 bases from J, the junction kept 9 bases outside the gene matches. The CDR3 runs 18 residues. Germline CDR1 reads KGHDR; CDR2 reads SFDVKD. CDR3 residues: CATSDLQIGGGSSYEQYF. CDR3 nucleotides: TGTGCCACCAGTGATTTGCAAATCGGCGGGGGGAGCTCCTACGAGCAGTACTTC.

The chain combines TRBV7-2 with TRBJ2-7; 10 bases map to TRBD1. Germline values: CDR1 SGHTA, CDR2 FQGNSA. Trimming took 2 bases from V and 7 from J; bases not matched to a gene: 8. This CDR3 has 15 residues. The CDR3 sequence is CASSLTADRGIEQYF. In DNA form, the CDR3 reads TGTGCCAGCAGCTTAACCGCGGACAGGGGGATAGAGCAGTACTTC.

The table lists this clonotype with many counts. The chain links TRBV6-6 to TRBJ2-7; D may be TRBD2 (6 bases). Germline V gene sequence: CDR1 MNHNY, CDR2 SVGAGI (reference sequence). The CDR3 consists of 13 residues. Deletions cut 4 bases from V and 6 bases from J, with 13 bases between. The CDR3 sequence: CASSFTGVGEQYF. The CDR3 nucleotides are TGTGCCAGCAGTTTTACGGGAGTAGGCGAGCAGTACTTC.

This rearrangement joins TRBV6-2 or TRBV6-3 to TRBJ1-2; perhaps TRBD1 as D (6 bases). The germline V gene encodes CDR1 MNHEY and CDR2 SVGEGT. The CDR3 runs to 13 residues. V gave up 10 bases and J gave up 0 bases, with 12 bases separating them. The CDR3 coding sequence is TGTGCCATCAAGACAGGACCTAACTATGGCTACACCTTC. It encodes CAIKTGPNYGYTF.

The CDR3 sequence: CASSRGTEGGNTIYF. The DNA of the CDR3 is TGTGCCAGCAGCCGCGGAACCGAGGGCGGAAACACCATATATTTT. The chain employs TRBV4-2 and TRBJ1-3, with unresolved D. V was trimmed by 4 bases and J by 4 bases, leaving 14 bases between them. The germline V gene encodes CDR1 LGHNA and CDR2 YNFKEQ. The CDR3 extends over 15 amino acids.

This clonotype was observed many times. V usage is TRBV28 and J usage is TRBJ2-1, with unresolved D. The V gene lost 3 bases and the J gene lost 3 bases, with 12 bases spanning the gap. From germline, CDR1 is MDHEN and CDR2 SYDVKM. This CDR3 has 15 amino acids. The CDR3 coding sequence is TGTGCCAGCAGTTTGGCCCCACTGGACTACAATGAGCAGTTCTTC. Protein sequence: CASSLAPLDYNEQFF. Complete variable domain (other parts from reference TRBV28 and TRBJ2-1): DVKVTQSSRYLVKRTGEKVFLECVQDMDHENMFWYRQDPGLGLRLIYFSYDVKMKEKGDIPEGYSVSREKKERFSLILESASTNQTSMYLCASSLAPLDYNEQFFGPGTRLTVL.

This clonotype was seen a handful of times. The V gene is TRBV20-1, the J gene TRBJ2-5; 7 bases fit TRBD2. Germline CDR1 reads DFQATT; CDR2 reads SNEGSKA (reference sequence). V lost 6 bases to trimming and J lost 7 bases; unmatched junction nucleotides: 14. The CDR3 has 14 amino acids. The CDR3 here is CSAVPGASGGTQYF. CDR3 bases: TGCAGTGCCGTGCCCGGGGCTAGCGGTGGGACCCAGTACTTC.

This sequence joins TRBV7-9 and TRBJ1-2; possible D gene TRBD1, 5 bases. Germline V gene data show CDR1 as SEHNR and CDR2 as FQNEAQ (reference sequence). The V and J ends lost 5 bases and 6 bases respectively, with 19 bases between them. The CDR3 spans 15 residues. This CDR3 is CASSPFYAGDHGYTF. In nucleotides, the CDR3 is TGTGCCAGCAGCCCGTTTTATGCTGGGGACCATGGCTACACCTTC.

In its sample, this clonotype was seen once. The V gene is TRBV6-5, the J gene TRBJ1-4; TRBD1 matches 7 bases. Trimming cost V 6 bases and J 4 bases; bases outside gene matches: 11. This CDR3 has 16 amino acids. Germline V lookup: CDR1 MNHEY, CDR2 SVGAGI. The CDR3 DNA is TGTGCCAGCAGCCTACAGGGGACGCGCGTTAATGAAAAACTGTTTTTT. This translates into CASSLQGTRVNEKLFF.

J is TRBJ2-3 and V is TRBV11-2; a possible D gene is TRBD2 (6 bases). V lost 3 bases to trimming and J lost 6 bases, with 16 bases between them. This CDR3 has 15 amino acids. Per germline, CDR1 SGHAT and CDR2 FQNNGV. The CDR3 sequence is CASSFLLTGVDTQYF. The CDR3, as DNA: TGTGCCAGCAGCTTCCTTCTAACGGGGGTGGATACGCAGTATTTT.

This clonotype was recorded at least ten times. The CDR3 coding sequence is TGCAGCGTTGTAAGGGGACAGGGGGCGATCGAGCAGTACTTC. Translated, it gives CSVVRGQGAIEQYF. The chain joins TRBV29-1 to TRBJ2-7, with 12 bases matching TRBD1. V shed 4 bases and J 6 bases; nucleotides not matched to a gene: 7. The CDR3 is made up of 14 amino acids. Germline V lookup: CDR1 SQVTM, CDR2 ANQGSEA.

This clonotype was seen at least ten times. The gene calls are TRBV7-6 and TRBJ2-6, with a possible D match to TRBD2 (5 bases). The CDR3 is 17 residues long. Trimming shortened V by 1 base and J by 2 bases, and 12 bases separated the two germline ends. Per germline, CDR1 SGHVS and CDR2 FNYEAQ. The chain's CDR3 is CASSLEGGRTGANVLTF. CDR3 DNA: TGTGCCAGCAGCTTAGAAGGTGGGAGAACTGGGGCCAACGTCCTGACTTTC.

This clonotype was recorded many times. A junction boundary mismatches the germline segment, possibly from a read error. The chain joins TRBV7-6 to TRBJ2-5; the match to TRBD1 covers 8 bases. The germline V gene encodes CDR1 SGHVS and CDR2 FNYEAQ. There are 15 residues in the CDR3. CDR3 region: CASSLAAGGQGTQYF. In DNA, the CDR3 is TGTGCCAGCAGCTTAGCCGCAGGGGGCCAAGGGACCCAGTACTTC. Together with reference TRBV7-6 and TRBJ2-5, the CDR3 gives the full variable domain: GAGVSQSPRYKVTKRGQDVALRCDPISGHVSLYWYRQALGQGPEFLTYFNYEAQQDKSGLPNDRFSAERPEGSISTLTIQRTEQRDSAMYRCASSLAAGGQGTQYFGPGTRLLVL.

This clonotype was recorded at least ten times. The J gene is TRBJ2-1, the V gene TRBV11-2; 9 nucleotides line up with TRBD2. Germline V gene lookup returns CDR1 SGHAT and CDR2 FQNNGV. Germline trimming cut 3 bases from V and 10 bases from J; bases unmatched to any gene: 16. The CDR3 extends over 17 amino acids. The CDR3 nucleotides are TGTGCCAGCAGCTTTACGCCCGGGACTAGCCGCCAGCAGGAGCAGTTCTTC. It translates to CASSFTPGTSRQQEQFF.

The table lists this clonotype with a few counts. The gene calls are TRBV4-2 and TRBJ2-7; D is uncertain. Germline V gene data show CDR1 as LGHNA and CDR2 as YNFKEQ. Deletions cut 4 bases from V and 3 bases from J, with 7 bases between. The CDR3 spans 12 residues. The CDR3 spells CASSRLGYEQYF. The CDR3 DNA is TGTGCCAGCAGCCGACTTGGCTACGAGCAGTACTTC.

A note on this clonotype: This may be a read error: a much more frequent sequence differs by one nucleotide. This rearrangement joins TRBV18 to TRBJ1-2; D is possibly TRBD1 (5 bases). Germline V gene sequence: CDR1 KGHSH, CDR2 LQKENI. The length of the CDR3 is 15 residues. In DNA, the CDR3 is TGTGTCAGCTCCCATGGACTGACAGCTAACTATGGCTACACCTTC. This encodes CVSSHGLTANYGYTF. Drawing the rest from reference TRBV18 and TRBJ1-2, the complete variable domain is NAGVMQNPRHLVRRRGQEARLRCSPMKGHSHVYWYRQLPEEGLKFMVYLQKENIIDESGMPKERFSAEFPKEGPSILRIQQVVRGDSAAYFCVSSHGLTANYGYTFGSGTRLTVV.

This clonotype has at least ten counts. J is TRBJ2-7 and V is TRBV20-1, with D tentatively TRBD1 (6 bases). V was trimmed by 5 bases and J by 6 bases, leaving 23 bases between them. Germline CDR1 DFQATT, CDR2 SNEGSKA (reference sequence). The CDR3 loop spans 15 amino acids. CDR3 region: CSADSGTSLPGEQYF. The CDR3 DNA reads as TGCAGTGCTGATTCCGGGACATCTCTACCCGGCGAGCAGTACTTC.

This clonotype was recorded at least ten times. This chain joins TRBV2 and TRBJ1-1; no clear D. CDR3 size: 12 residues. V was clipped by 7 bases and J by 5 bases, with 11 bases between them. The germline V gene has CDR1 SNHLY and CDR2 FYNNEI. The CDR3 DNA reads TGTGCCAGCACCCCGCGGGGTACTGAAGCTTTCTTT. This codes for CASTPRGTEAFF.

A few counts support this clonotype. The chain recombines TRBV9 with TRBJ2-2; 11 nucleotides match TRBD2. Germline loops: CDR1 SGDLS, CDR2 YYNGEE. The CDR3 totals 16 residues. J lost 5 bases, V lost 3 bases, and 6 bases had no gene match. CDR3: CASSGPTSGGTGELFF. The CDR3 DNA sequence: TGTGCCAGCAGCGGACCCACTAGCGGGGGAACCGGGGAGCTGTTTTTT. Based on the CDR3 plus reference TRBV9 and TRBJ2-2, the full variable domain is DSGVTQTPKHLITATGQRVTLRCSPRSGDLSVYWYQQSLDQGLQFLIQYYNGEERAKGNILERFSAQQFPDLHSELNLSSLELGDSALYFCASSGPTSGGTGELFFGEGSRLTVL.

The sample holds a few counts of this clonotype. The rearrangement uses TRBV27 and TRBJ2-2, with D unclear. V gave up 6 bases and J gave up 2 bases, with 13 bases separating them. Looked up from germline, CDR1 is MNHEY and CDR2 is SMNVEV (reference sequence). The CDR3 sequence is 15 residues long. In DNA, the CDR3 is TGTGCCAGCAGCTCGAGGAACAGCAACACCGGGGAGCTGTTTTTT. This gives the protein CASSSRNSNTGELFF.

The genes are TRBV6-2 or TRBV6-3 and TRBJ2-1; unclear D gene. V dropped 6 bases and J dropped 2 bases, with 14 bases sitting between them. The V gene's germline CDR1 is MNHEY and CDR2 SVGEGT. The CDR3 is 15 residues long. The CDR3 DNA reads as TGTGCCAGCAGCCTGACGGAAGGTCCCTACAATGAGCAGTTCTTC. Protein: CASSLTEGPYNEQFF.

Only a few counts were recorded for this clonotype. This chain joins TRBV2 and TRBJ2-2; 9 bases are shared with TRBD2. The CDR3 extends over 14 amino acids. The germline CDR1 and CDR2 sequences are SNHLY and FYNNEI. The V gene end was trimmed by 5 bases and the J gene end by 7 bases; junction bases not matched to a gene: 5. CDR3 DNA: TGTGCCAGCAGTAGCCGGACTAGCGACGGGGAGCTGTTTTTT. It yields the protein CASSSRTSDGELFF.

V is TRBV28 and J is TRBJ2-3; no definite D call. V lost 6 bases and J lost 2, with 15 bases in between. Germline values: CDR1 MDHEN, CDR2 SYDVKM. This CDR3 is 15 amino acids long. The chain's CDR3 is CASRREDVFTDTQYF. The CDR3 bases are TGTGCCAGCAGACGTGAGGATGTTTTCACAGATACGCAGTATTTT.

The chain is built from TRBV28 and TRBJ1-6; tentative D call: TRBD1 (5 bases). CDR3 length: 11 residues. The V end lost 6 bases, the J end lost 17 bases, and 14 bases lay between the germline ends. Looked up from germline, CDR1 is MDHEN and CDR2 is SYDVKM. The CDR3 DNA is TGTGCCAGCAGCACAGGTGAATTCTTCCACTTT. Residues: CASSTGEFFHF. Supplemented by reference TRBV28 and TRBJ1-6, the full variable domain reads DVKVTQSSRYLVKRTGEKVFLECVQDMDHENMFWYRQDPGLGLRLIYFSYDVKMKEKGDIPEGYSVSREKKERFSLILESASTNQTSMYLCASSTGEFFHFGNGTRLTVT.

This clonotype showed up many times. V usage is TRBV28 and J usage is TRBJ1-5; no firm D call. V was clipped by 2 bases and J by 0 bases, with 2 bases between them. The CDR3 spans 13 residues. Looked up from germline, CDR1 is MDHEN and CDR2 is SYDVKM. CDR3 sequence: CASSLDSNQPQHF. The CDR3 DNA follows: TGTGCCAGCAGTTTAGATAGCAATCAGCCCCAGCATTTT.

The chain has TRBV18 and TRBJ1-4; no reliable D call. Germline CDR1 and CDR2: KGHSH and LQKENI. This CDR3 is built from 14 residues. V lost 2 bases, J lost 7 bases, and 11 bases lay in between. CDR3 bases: TGTGCCAGCTCACCAGACAAATCAAGTGAAAAACTGTTTTTT. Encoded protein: CASSPDKSSEKLFF.

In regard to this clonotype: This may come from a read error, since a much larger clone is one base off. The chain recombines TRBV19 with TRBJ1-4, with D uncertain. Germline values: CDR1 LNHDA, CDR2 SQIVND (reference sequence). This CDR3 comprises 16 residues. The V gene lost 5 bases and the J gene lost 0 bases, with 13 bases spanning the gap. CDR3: CASSRRTGSTNEKLFF. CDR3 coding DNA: TGTGCCAGTAGTCGCCGGACGGGATCAACTAATGAAAAACTGTTTTTT.